This TCR beta chain was captured in a study of T cells in Graves' hyperthyroidism and ophthalmopathy. From RNA transcripts, TCR beta CDR3 regions were amplified. First-round RT-PCR with HTBI primers amplified the TCR CDR3 region. TCRdb fed the multiplex PCR reads into MiXCR, producing one record per CDR3 protein. The sample yields 450,000 to 700,000 distinct CDR3 sequences, under 60% seen once. With 7 bases clipped from V and 7 bases from J, the junction kept 6 bases outside the gene matches. This CDR3 spans 13 amino acids. Sample: peripheral blood or thyroid tissue (not recorded which). The clonotype was recovered from an adult woman with Graves' disease, either hyperthyroidism or ophthalmopathy (not recorded which). V gene TRBV12-3 or TRBV12-4 combines with J gene TRBJ1-5; the match to TRBD1 covers 8 bases. In nucleotides, the CDR3 is TGTGCCAGCACCGACAGGGGCGGCCAGCCCCAGCATTTT. Translation gives CASTDRGGQPQHF.